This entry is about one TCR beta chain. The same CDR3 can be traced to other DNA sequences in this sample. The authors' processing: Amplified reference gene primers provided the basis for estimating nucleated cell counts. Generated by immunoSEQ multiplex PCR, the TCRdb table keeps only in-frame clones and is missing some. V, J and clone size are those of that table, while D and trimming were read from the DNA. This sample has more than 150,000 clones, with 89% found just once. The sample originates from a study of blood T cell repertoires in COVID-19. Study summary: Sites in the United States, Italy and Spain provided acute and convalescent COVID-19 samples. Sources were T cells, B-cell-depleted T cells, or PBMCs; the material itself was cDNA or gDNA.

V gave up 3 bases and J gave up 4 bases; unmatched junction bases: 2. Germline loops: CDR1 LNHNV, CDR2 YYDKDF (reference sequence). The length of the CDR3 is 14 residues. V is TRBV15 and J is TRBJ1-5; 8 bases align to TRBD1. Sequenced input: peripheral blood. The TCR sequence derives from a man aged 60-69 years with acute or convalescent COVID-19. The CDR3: CATSRGQVNQPQHF. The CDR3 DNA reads TGTGCCACCAGCAGGGGACAGGTTAATCAGCCCCAGCATTTT.